The T cell receptor (beta chain) described here comes from a study of T cells in lung cancer brain metastases. Study findings and constraints: Brain metastases had fewer unique productive clones than primaries (median roughly 1,500 versus 4,600).

V was trimmed by 3 bases and J by 6 bases, leaving 14 bases between them. This CDR3 contains 13 residues. The germline V gene has CDR1 GTSNPN and CDR2 SVGIG (reference sequence). Resection was for synchronous oligometastatic disease or a late solitary brain metastasis recurrence. On this clone itself: The target antigen is unknown.

TCRdb's copy holds only in-frame clones and misses some; the assay was immunoSEQ multiplex PCR. Of 5,000 or so clones detected, around 85% appear once; the ten largest clones hold around 4%. The sample was tumor tissue from the primary lung tumor. The clonotype was recovered from a man aged 70 or older with non-small cell lung cancer. The genes are TRBV30 and TRBJ1-1; weak D call: TRBD1 (5 bases). The CDR3 DNA sequence: TGTGCCTGGAGCAAACGACAGAGATCTGAAGCTTTCTTT. Its translation: CAWSKRQRSEAFF.